The entry that follows covers one T cell receptor (beta chain) sequence. This clone's antigen is unknown. Per-base qualities were not stored, and no clone one base away is much larger. From its cysteine to its phenylalanine, the CDR3 spans 20 amino acids. CDR3 DNA only is kept here, 60 bases in frame from base 1. From V the trimming removes 1 base and from J it removes 0 bases, while the gene matches leave 11 bases of the junction unaccounted for. CDR1 LGHNA and CDR2 YNFKEQ are derived from the germline V gene. The cohort was made up of 666 healthy bone marrow donors. At the time of sampling, all cohort members were nominally healthy, though unrecorded immune exposures were likely present. The donor tested CMV seropositive, placing the donor among the 289 seropositive members of the cohort. Each donor provided a peripheral blood sample, and peripheral blood mononuclear cells were used for TCR beta sequencing. The Qiagen DNeasy Blood Extraction Kit was used to extract genomic DNA from the blood cell samples.

These data originate in a study of cytomegalovirus exposure and HLA in healthy donors (TCRdb year 2017). For the wider study: An earlier analysis of roughly 570 of the donors reported about 300 Gb of sequence data and 117 million unique TCR beta sequences obtained from 180 million or so T cells. Four to six DR-DQ haplotypes were handled as single units for association and clustering, since linkage in the cohort was strong. Both class I and class II loci were covered by HLA typing, at four-digit resolution. Along with the approximately 670-subject first cohort, a separate validation cohort of more than 90 different subjects was used. Approximately 310 gigabases of sequencing data and approximately 85 million unique TCR sequences were included in an early release covering about 600 HLA-typed donors. The study combined high-throughput TCR immunosequencing, statistical association of individual TCRs with disease status, and machine learning to predict cytomegalovirus infection status. Of the 398 genotyped donors, less than 85% were placed in the genetic ancestry cluster associated with self-reported Caucasian donors. A later genetic analysis took genome-wide SNP genotypes for about 55% of the 666 donors and used that subset as a discovery cohort. Every discovery cohort repertoire had been produced on one sequencing platform. The study aimed to test whether signatures of past pathogen exposure could be identified by cataloging public T cell receptors. The T cell repertoires of 666 subjects were profiled by immunosequencing and related to cytomegalovirus serostatus. The later analysis used no new phenotypic data to find candidate immune exposures, relying instead on TCR beta sequences and their occurrence across donors. On average, over 200,000 unique TCR beta nucleotide sequences were sequenced per donor among a few hundred genotyped donors of the cohort, with 15% to 20% of those sequences being non-productive. Donor age, sex, ethnicity and CMV serostatus were collected together with the repertoire data. An earlier analysis of a few hundred of the donors applied high-throughput TCR beta sequencing to assess whether each TCR beta V gene segment acted as functional or pseudogenic. In a later analysis, previously published TCR beta repertoires from 550 to 700 donors were re-analyzed and high-resolution HLA genotyping was added so that TCR occurrence patterns could be studied. The number of typed donors differed by locus: roughly 629-640 for A, B, C, DRB1 and DQB1; some 500 for DQA1; 606 for DPA1; and roughly 490 for DPB1. Overall study outcomes, separate from this receptor: Roughly uniform sequencing depth across donors was assumed in presence/absence analyses, although this assumption may not hold. In a later analysis, HLA-associated TCR beta chains were found to be more clonally expanded and to have lower generation probabilities than equally common non-associated chains. In the study, 150 to 200 TCR beta chains were listed as associated with cytomegalovirus. Most TCR sequences were observed very rarely across donors, whereas some public TCRs were present in many individuals. Some IMGT-functional V segments, including TRBV6-2 and TRBV6-3, could not be distinguished by the 87-base-pair reads and were therefore excluded. HLA typing was unavailable for some donors at each locus, so association tests used only the typed subset. Compared with the roughly 670-donor mean, donors in an Asian-associated ancestry cluster had fewer N-insertions in productive TCRs, according to a later genetic analysis. In a later analysis, TCR association rates were found to vary across HLA loci, with the most associated TCRs seen for DRB1 alleles and the fewest for HLA-C alleles. Immune exposure information for the cohort was limited to CMV serostatus. Linkage disequilibrium might explain the correlated functional status among segregating V segments, but an unknown experimental factor could not be ruled out. In an earlier analysis of some 640 of the donors, most TCR beta V segments were observed in productive rearrangements about 87% or about 30% of the time, broadly matching IMGT annotations. A further reported finding was that TCR beta sequences accurately predicted the HLA-A and HLA-B alleles for most subjects in the first cohort. Most CMV-associated TCR beta chains appeared to be HLA-restricted in a later analysis, and the HLA associations seemed to be driven largely by CMV exposure. The cohort was sequenced for TCR beta chains only, and without alpha or paired-chain data the features that could be detected were limited. A few of the identified cytomegalovirus-associated TCR beta chains were confirmed in vitro to be specific for cytomegalovirus antigens. A later genetic analysis associated a missense DCLRE1C variant with V-gene and J-gene trimming of TCR beta chains, and an independent cohort replicated the association. Assigning TCR associations to individual alleles was difficult when HLA alleles, especially DR and DQ, strongly co-occurred. According to a later analysis, parvovirus B19, influenza, CMV and Epstein-Barr virus appeared linked to several top co-occurrence clusters. The earlier analysis of about 600 of the donors excluded approximately 17 rarely observed V segments, including chromosome 9 orphons, because counts were too low. A cluster of highly shared sequence variants was judged likely to be a technical artifact of the sequencing pipeline. According to the authors, the approach could potentially be generalized to other disease states and immunological phenotypes. A later analysis associated 17,000 or so TCR beta sequences with specific HLA alleles at a false discovery rate of 0.05. The classifier was reported to diagnose cytomegalovirus status with high specificity and sensitivity in both the original and validation cohorts.

Receptors were amplified or captured by the immunoSEQ multiplex PCR assay. A mixture of 60 forward primers for TCR Vbeta segments and 13 reverse primers for TCR Jbeta segments was used in the multiplex PCR. A multiplex PCR assay on genomic DNA amplified the CDR3 region of rearranged TCR beta genes. Amplified TCR beta libraries were sequenced as 87-base-pair reads on the Illumina HiSeq System. As for how the authors treated the data: Across the 600 to 700 repertoires, a later analysis counted roughly 84 million unique TCR beta chains, 9 million to 14 million of which were shared by at least two donors. Raw reads were error-corrected and collapsed into unique sequences by a nearest-neighbor algorithm in which closely related sequences were merged to remove PCR and sequencing errors. V, D and J gene segments were assigned by aligning CDR3 sequences to IMGT reference sequences. For a sequence to be retained, a match of at least six nucleotides was required to both a V gene segment and a J gene segment. Rearrangements were called productive when the CDR3 lacked stop codons and stayed in frame with V and J; all others were non-productive. Following IMGT convention, CDR3 was defined as the stretch from the second conserved V-encoded cysteine up to the conserved J-encoded phenylalanine. The earlier analysis of 450 to 750 of the donors excluded any sequence lacking an unambiguous match to a single V gene segment. An earlier analysis of just under 600 of the donors called V segments functional above 56.7% productive rearrangements and segregating when the between-donor standard deviation exceeded 5%. A statistical classification framework was built for diagnosing cytomegalovirus status from the catalog of TCR beta chain sequences. A later analysis assigned V and J genes by comparing TCR nucleotide sequences with IMGT/GENE-DB human TR gene sequences. In a later analysis, CDR3 sequences and most-parsimonious VDJ recombination scenarios were assigned using the TCRdist pipeline. In a later analysis, each TCR beta chain was defined by its CDR3 amino acid sequence together with its V-gene family, and reads lacking a unique V-gene family were excluded. As a way to deal with suspected cross-contamination and a sequencing artifact, a later analysis dropped hundreds of nucleotide sequences that were highly shared and had low generation probability. A later analysis calculated a clonal expansion index for each public chain from normalized within-repertoire ranks of inferred template counts. Generation probabilities in a later analysis came from a VDJ recombination model fitted to out-of-frame rearrangements, and those results were checked against IGoR. Hypergeometric tests were used in a later analysis to score TCR-TCR, TCR-HLA and TCR-CMV co-occurrence, with a repertoire-size bias correction applied to the TCR pairs. To estimate false discovery rates, a later analysis permuted the HLA or CMV assignments 20 times. A later analysis grouped co-occurring TCRs with DBSCAN, adding TCRdist sequence similarity when clustering within HLA-allele-positive subsets. Repertoires with fewer than 30,000 or more than 120,000 public chains were left out of co-occurrence clustering, as were five repertoires with anomalous nucleotide sharing. TCRdb mirrors the immuneACCESS table, restricted to in-frame sequences. Some clones are absent from its copies; in checked studies, under half trace to an unresolved V gene, and the reason for the others is unknown. That table is the source of V, J and clone size, and D and trimming were worked out from the DNA. The sample table contains 100,000 to 150,000 clones; only one count was recorded for around four fifths of them. The ten largest clones take up approximately 2% of the sample.

The sample taken for sequencing was PBMCs. The sequence was obtained from a woman aged 40 to 55 in good health and CMV-seropositive. This chain is built from TRBV4-2 and TRBJ2-1; a stretch of 11 junction bases matches TRBD2. The sequenced DNA is TGTGCCAGCAGCCAAGCTTCTAGCGGGGGGACCAAGAGCTCCTACAATGAGCAGTTCTTC. Its amino acids are CASSQASSGGTKSSYNEQFF.